This passage covers 18 T cell receptor beta chains from one sample sequenced in a study of T cells in Graves' hyperthyroidism and ophthalmopathy (dated by TCRdb to the late 2010s). Preparation of the library involved multiplex PCR. TCRdb names Illumina HiSeq 2000 as the instrument used. TCR beta CDR3 regions were amplified from RNA transcripts. The first round of RT-PCR for the TCR CDR3 was performed with the HTBI primer set and the Qiagen OneStep RT-PCR kit. TCRdb passed the public sequencing reads through fastp at Q25 and MiXCR, retaining productive beta sequences. CDR3 protein sequences are deduplicated, and each keeps its most common genes and DNA. This sample is represented by fewer than 350,000 distinct CDR3 sequences; about 20% of them were singletons. Around 54% of the sample lies in the top ten. The sample was blood. All receptors come from a woman aged 45-59 years with Graves' hyperthyroidism.

Regarding this clonotype: It may be a read error: a sequence one base away is much more abundant. The chain employs TRBV11-2 and TRBJ2-7; 8 nucleotides match TRBD1. Germline CDR1 and CDR2: SGHAT and FQNNGV. V dropped 0 bases and J dropped 4; count of bases not matched to a gene: 2. This CDR3 has 14 residues. In DNA form, the CDR3 reads TGTGCCAGCAGCTTAGACAGGGGGCTTTACGAGCAGTACGTC. Translating gives CASSLDRGLYEQYV.

At least ten counts were recorded for this clonotype. This sequence joins TRBV2 and TRBJ1-1, with 7 bases that match TRBD1. The CDR3 is made up of 13 amino acids. In germline, CDR1 is SNHLY, CDR2 FYNNEI. V shed 5 bases and J 4 bases; nucleotides not matched to a gene: 4. The CDR3 sequence is CASSTSGGTEAFF. The CDR3 DNA reads as TGTGCCAGCAGTACTTCAGGGGGCACTGAAGCTTTCTTT.

This clonotype has a count of ten or more. The chain combines TRBV20-1 with TRBJ1-1, with 8 bases matching TRBD1. With 5 bases clipped from V and 4 bases from J, the junction kept 9 bases outside the gene matches. The germline gives CDR1 DFQATT, CDR2 SNEGSKA (reference sequence). The CDR3 loop spans 14 amino acids. The CDR3 nucleotides read TGCAGTGCTCCGAAGAGACAGGGGAGCACTGAAGCTTTCTTT. Translation: CSAPKRQGSTEAFF.

The rearrangement uses TRBV20-1 and TRBJ2-5, with D unclear. Looked up from germline, CDR1 is DFQATT and CDR2 is SNEGSKA (reference sequence). This CDR3 region has 11 residues. The CDR3 sequence: CSRTDQETQYF. In DNA, the CDR3 is TGCAGCAGAACAGACCAAGAGACCCAGTACTTC.

Worth noting for this clonotype: A much larger clone lies one base from this, so it may be a read error. The chain links TRBV13 to TRBJ2-5, with TRBD2 matching 8 bases. CDR1 is PRHDT and CDR2 is FYEKMQ in the germline V gene (reference sequence). V trimming: 5 bases; J trimming: 5 bases; junction bases outside the gene matches: 7. This CDR3 is 14 amino acids long. The CDR3 loop reads CASSREGPRETQYF. CDR3 DNA sequence: TGTGCCAGCAGCCGGGAGGGTCCGCGGGAGACCCAGTACTTC.

The chain couples TRBV20-1 to TRBJ1-2; no reliable D call. The CDR3 contains 12 residues. Germline V gives CDR1 DFQATT, CDR2 SNEGSKA (reference sequence). V lost 2 bases, J lost 2 bases, and 6 bases lay in between. In DNA form, the CDR3 reads TGCAGTGCTAGACGCTTAAACTATGGCTACACCTTC. This sequence encodes CSARRLNYGYTF.

This clonotype appeared many times. The rearrangement uses TRBV20-1 and TRBJ2-5; no firm D call. From germline, CDR1 is DFQATT and CDR2 SNEGSKA (reference sequence). V shed 5 bases and J shed 5 bases, with 9 bases lying between them. This CDR3 has 11 residues. The CDR3 reads CSAVVVETQYF. DNA of the CDR3: TGCAGTGCTGTGGTTGTGGAGACCCAGTACTTC.

The chain employs TRBV6-1 and TRBJ1-4, with D possibly TRBD1 on 6 matching bases. Germline V CDR1 and CDR2: MNHNS, SASEGT. The V end was cut by 10 bases, the J end by 6 bases, with 18 bases between. CDR3 size: 14 residues. DNA of the CDR3: TGTGCCACCAGCAACAGGGTCTTCGATGAAAAACTGTTTTTT. It codes for CATSNRVFDEKLFF.

This clonotype was counted at least ten times. The CDR3 protein is CASSLRTGVKREKLFF. The CDR3 nucleotides are TGTGCCAGCAGCCTCCGGACAGGGGTTAAGCGCGAAAAACTGTTTTTT. J is TRBJ1-4 and V is TRBV28; TRBD1 matches 9 bases. There are 16 residues in the CDR3. The germline CDR1 and CDR2 sequences are MDHEN and SYDVKM. Trimming removed 6 bases from V and 8 bases from J; junction bases left unmatched: 13. Filled out from reference TRBV28 and TRBJ1-4, the complete variable domain reads DVKVTQSSRYLVKRTGEKVFLECVQDMDHENMFWYRQDPGLGLRLIYFSYDVKMKEKGDIPEGYSVSREKKERFSLILESASTNQTSMYLCASSLRTGVKREKLFFGSGTQLSVL.

This clonotype appeared a few times. The chain has TRBV2 and TRBJ2-3, with D perhaps matching TRBD2 (6 bases). Trimming took 10 bases from V and 5 from J, leaving 22 bases between them. The CDR3 spans 15 residues. Germline CDR1 SNHLY, CDR2 FYNNEI. CDR3 protein: CATQGWDSLGDTQYF. CDR3 nucleotides: TGTGCCACACAAGGTTGGGACTCTCTGGGAGATACGCAGTATTTT.

This clonotype was recorded many times. The rearrangement joins TRBV11-2 to TRBJ2-7; D may be TRBD1 (7 bases). The CDR3 sequence is 15 residues long. Trimming shortened V by 5 bases and J by 2 bases, and 16 bases separated the two germline ends. Germline CDR1 reads SGHAT; CDR2 reads FQNNGV. The CDR3: CASSRRGDKTYEQYV. CDR3 nucleotides: TGTGCCAGCAGCCGCAGGGGGGATAAGACCTACGAGCAGTACGTC.

This clonotype was detected a few times. This chain uses TRBV30 with TRBJ1-1, with D possibly being TRBD1 (6 bases). V dropped 4 bases and J dropped 1 base, with 10 bases sitting between them. This CDR3 is built from 13 residues. Looked up from germline, CDR1 is GTSNPN and CDR2 is SVGIG (reference sequence). Here the CDR3 reads CAWNPGENTEAFF. Written as DNA, the CDR3 is TGTGCCTGGAATCCAGGGGAGAACACTGAAGCTTTCTTT.

This clonotype has more than one count but fewer than ten. The rearrangement uses TRBV29-1 and TRBJ2-3; D is undetermined. Between the trimmed V and J ends, which lost 0 bases and 4 bases, there was a span of 14 bases. Germline CDR1 SQVTM, CDR2 ANQGSEA. The CDR3 totals 15 residues. In DNA form, the CDR3 reads TGCAGCGTTGAAGATCGGATGACTCTTTCAGATACGCAGTATTTT. This gives the protein CSVEDRMTLSDTQYF.

This clonotype was seen a handful of times. The V call is TRBV11-2, the J call TRBJ2-7; D unresolved. Germline V lookup: CDR1 SGHAT, CDR2 FQNNGV. V was shortened by 5 bases and J by 0 bases, with 11 bases between the two germline ends. The CDR3 length is 14 residues. The CDR3 region is CASSPQSSSYEQYF. CDR3 nucleotide sequence: TGTGCCAGCAGCCCCCAGAGTTCCTCCTACGAGCAGTACTTC.

The chain couples TRBV19 to TRBJ1-2, with TRBD1 matching 10 bases. V was clipped by 7 bases and J by 3 bases; unmatched bases: 8. Germline V CDR1 and CDR2: LNHDA, SQIVND (reference sequence). This CDR3 spans 15 amino acids. The CDR3 region has the DNA TGTGCCAGTAACCCGGGACAGGGGCTGGACTATGGCTACACCTTC. This sequence encodes CASNPGQGLDYGYTF.

This clonotype was recorded many times. The junction differs from germline at one of its ends, possibly a read error. CDR3 sequence: CASSPGTGTYNEQFF. As DNA, the CDR3 is TGTGCCAGCAGCCCGGGGACAGGTACCTACAATGAGCAGTTCTTC. The chain is built from TRBV5-1 and TRBJ2-1, with 8 bases matching TRBD1. The CDR3 is 15 amino acids. Germline assignment: CDR1 SGHRS and CDR2 YFSETQ.

V is TRBV20-1 and J is TRBJ2-5; 8 bases line up with TRBD1. The CDR3 length is 13 residues. Germline V lookup: CDR1 DFQATT, CDR2 SNEGSKA (reference sequence). J lost 2 bases, V lost 6 bases, and 5 bases had no gene match. The CDR3 sequence: CSADREGQETQYF. The CDR3 bases are TGCAGTGCGGACAGGGAAGGACAAGAGACCCAGTACTTC.

The chain is built from TRBV10-3 and TRBJ2-2; no clear D. Trimming removed 4 bases at V and 0 bases at J, with 12 bases between. Germline V gives CDR1 ENHRY, CDR2 SYGVKD. CDR3 length: 16 amino acids. CDR3 bases: TGTGCCATCAGTGTCAACTCAGCCGCGAACACCGGGGAGCTGTTTTTT. This encodes CAISVNSAANTGELFF.